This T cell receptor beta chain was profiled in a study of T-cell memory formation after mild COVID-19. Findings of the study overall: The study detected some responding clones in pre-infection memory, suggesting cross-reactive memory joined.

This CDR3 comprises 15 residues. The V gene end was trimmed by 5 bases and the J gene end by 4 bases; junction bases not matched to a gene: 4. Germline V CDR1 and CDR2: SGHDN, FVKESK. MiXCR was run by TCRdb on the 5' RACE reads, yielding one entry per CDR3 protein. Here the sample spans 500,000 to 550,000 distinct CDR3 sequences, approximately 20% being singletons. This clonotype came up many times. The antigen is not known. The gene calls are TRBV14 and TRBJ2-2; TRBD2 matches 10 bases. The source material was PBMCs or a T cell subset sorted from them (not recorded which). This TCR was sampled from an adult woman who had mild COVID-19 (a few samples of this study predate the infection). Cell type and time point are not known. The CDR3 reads CASSATSGSTGELFF. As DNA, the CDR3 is TGTGCCAGCAGCGCGACTAGCGGGTCCACCGGGGAGCTGTTTTTT.